The 7 T cell receptor beta chains reported below all come from one sample, sequenced in a study of blood T cell repertoires in COVID-19. Sequenced by immunoSEQ multiplex PCR; TCRdb stores in-frame clones only, minus some. Counted here are 200,000 or so clones, over 65% occurring once; the ten biggest clones make up 15% to 20%. The specimen was peripheral blood. The receptors were sampled from a person aged 70 to 85 with COVID-19, enrolled during active disease.

The chain's CDR3 is CATHDDIFNQPQHF. CDR3 DNA sequence: TGTGCCACCCACGACGACATTTTCAATCAGCCCCAGCATTTT. This chain joins TRBV7-9 and TRBJ1-5, with unresolved D. Trimming removed 10 bases from V and 3 bases from J, with 16 bases in between. CDR1 SEHNR and CDR2 FQNEAQ come from the germline V gene (reference sequence). There are 14 residues in the CDR3.

The chain links TRBV5-6 to TRBJ2-2; unclear D gene. Germline V gene data show CDR1 as SGHDT and CDR2 as YYEEEE. Deletions cut 2 bases from V and 0 bases from J, with 8 bases between. The CDR3 has 15 residues. CDR3 nucleotide sequence: TGTGCCAGCAGCTTCGGGTTAACGAACACCGGGGAGCTGTTTTTT. Protein: CASSFGLTNTGELFF.

The J gene is TRBJ2-1, the V gene TRBV19; 16 bases map to TRBD2. Germline V lookup: CDR1 LNHDA, CDR2 SQIVND (reference sequence). There are 15 residues in the CDR3. V gave up 8 bases and J gave up 13 bases; unmatched junction bases: 11. CDR3: CASDPGGTSGGAQFF. The CDR3 DNA reads as TGTGCCAGTGACCCCGGAGGGACTAGCGGGGGGGCACAGTTCTTC.

The rearrangement joins TRBV5-1 to TRBJ2-1; tentatively, D is TRBD1 (5 bases). The CDR3 runs 15 residues. CDR1 is SGHRS, CDR2 YFSETQ, per germline. V was trimmed by 1 base and J by 1 base, leaving 9 bases between them. The CDR3 sequence: CASSLLSGSYNEQFF. The CDR3 nucleotides are TGCGCCAGCAGCTTGCTTTCAGGGTCCTACAATGAGCAGTTCTTC.

This chain links TRBV20-1 with TRBJ2-3; 11 bases are a match to TRBD2. This CDR3 contains 15 residues. Trimming cost V 3 bases and J 5 bases; bases outside gene matches: 7. Germline CDR1 and CDR2: DFQATT and SNEGSKA (reference sequence). CDR3 DNA sequence: TGCAGTGCTAGTCCACTAGCGGGAGACGGAGATACGCAGTATTTT. Its protein is CSASPLAGDGDTQYF.

The table lists this clone with a count of one. The V and J genes are TRBV5-1 and TRBJ2-7; TRBD1 agrees at 7 bases. The trim removed 4 bases at V and 3 bases at J, leaving 7 bases unmatched. Germline V gives CDR1 SGHRS, CDR2 YFSETQ. CDR3 length: 14 amino acids. The CDR3 sequence is CASSGWAGGYEQYF. In DNA, the CDR3 is TGCGCCAGCAGCGGCTGGGCAGGGGGCTACGAGCAGTACTTC. The full variable domain, in which reference TRBV5-1 and TRBJ2-7 provide the parts outside the CDR3, is KAGVTQTPRYLIKTRGQQVTLSCSPISGHRSVSWYQQTPGQGLQFLFEYFSETQRNKGNFPGRFSGRQFSNSRSEMNVSTLELGDSALYLCASSGWAGGYEQYFGPGTRLTVT.

The rearrangement joins TRBV15 to TRBJ1-2; weak D call: TRBD1 (5 bases). The CDR3 sequence is 14 residues long. CDR1 and CDR2 from the germline V gene are LNHNV and YYDKDF (reference sequence). Trimming removed 5 bases at V and 8 bases at J, with 18 bases between. The CDR3 nucleotides are TGTGCCACCAGCCCCCGACAGCCCCTGGGGGGCTACACCTTC. It specifies CATSPRQPLGGYTF.